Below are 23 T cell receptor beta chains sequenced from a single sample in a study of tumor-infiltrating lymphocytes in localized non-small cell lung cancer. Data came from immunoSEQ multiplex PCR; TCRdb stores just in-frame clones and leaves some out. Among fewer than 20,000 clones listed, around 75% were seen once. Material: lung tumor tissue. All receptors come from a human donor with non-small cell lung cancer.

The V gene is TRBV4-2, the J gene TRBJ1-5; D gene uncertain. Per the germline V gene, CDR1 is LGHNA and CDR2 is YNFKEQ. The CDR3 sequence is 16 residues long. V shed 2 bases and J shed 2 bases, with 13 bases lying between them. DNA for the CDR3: TGTGCCAGCAGCCAACGTACACCTCGGGGCAATCAGCCCCAGCATTTT. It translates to CASSQRTPRGNQPQHF.

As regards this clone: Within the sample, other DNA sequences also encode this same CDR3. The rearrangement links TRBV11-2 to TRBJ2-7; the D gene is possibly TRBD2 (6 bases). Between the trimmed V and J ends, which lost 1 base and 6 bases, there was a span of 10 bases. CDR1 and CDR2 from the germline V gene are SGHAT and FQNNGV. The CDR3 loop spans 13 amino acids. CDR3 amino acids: CASSLAGVGEQYF. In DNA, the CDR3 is TGTGCCAGCAGCTTAGCGGGAGTTGGCGAGCAGTACTTC.

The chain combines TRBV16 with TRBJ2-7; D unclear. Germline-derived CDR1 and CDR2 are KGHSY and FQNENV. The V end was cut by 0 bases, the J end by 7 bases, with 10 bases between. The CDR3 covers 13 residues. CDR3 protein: CASSQSGGREQYF. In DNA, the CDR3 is TGTGCCAGCAGCCAATCGGGCGGTCGGGAGCAGTACTTC.

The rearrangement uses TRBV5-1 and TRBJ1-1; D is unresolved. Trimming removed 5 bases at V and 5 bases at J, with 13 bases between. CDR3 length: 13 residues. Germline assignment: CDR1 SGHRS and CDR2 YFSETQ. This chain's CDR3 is CASRNDVLTEAFF. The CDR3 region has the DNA TGCGCCAGCAGGAACGACGTGTTGACTGAAGCTTTCTTT.

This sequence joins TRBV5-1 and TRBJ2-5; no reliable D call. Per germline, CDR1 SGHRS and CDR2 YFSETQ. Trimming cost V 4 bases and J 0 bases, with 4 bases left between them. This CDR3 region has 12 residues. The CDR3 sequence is CASSLHQETQYF. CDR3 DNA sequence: TGCGCCAGCAGCCTGCACCAAGAGACCCAGTACTTC.

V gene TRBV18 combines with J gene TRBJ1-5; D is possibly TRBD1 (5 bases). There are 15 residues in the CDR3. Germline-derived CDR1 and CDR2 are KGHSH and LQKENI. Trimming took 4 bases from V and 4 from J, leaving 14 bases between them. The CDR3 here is CASSQIWGENQPQHF. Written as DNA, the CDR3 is TGTGCCAGCTCACAGATCTGGGGGGAAAATCAGCCCCAGCATTTT.

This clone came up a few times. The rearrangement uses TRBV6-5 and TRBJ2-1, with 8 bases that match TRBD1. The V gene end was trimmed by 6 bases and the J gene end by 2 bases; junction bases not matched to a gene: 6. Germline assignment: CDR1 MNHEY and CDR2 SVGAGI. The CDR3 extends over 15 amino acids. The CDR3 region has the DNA TGTGCCAGCAGAGACAGGGGTTGGACCTACAATGAGCAGTTCTTC. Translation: CASRDRGWTYNEQFF.

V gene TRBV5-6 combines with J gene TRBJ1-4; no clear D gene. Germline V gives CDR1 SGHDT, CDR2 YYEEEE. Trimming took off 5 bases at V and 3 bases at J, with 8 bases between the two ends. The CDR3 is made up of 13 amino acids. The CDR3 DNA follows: TGTGCCAGCAGTGGGCCACCTAATGAAAAACTGTTTTTT. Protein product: CASSGPPNEKLFF.

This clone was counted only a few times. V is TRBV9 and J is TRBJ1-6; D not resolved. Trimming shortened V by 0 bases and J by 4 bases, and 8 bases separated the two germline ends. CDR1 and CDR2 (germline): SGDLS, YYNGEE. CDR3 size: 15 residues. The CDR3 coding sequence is TGTGCCAGCAGCGTAGGGCAGGATTATAATTCACCCCTCCACTTT. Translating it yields CASSVGQDYNSPLHF.

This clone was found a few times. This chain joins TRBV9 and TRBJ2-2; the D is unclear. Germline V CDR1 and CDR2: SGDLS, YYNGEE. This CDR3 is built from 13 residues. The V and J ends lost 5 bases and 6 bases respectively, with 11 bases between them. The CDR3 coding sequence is TGTGCCAGCAGGCCCTTCCCATCCGGGGAGCTGTTTTTT. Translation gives CASRPFPSGELFF. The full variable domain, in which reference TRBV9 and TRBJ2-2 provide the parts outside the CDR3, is DSGVTQTPKHLITATGQRVTLRCSPRSGDLSVYWYQQSLDQGLQFLIQYYNGEERAKGNILERFSAQQFPDLHSELNLSSLELGDSALYFCASRPFPSGELFFGEGSRLTVL.

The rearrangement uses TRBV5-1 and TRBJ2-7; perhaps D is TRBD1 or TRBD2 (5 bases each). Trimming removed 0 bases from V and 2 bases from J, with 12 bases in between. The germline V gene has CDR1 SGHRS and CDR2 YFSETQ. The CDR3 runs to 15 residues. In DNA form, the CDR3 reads TGCGCCAGCAGCTTGGCGACGGGACCTGCCTACGAGCAGTACTTC. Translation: CASSLATGPAYEQYF.

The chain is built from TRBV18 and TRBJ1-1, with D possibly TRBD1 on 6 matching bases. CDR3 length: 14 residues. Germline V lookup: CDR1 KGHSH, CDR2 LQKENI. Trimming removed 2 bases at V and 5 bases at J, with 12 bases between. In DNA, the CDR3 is TGTGCCAGCTCACCAGGGGGGGCGCGGACTGAAGCTTTCTTT. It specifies CASSPGGARTEAFF.

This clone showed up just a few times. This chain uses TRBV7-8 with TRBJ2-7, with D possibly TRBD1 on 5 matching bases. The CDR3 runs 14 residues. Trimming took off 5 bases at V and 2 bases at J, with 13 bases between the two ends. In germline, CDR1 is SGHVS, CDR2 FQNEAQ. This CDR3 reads CASSPQGITYEQYF. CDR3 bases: TGTGCCAGCAGCCCCCAGGGAATCACCTACGAGCAGTACTTC.

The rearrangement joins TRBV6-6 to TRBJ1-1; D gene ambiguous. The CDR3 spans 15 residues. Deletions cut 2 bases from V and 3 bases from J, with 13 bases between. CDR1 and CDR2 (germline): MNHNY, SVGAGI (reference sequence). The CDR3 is CASSYTVRKHTEAFF. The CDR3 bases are TGTGCCAGCAGTTACACCGTCAGGAAGCACACTGAAGCTTTCTTT.

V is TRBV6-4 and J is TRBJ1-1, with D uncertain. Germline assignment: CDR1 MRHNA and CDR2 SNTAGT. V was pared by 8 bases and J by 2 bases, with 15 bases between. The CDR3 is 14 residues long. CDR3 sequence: CASSVNPGNTEAFF. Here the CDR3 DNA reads TGTGCCAGCTCAGTGAACCCCGGCAACACTGAAGCTTTCTTT.

The CDR3 loop is CASSGRSANTGELFF. In DNA, the CDR3 is TGTGCCAGCAGTGGACGGAGTGCGAACACCGGGGAGCTGTTTTTT. The genes are TRBV2 and TRBJ2-2; no definite D call. Germline CDR1 SNHLY, CDR2 FYNNEI. V lost 4 bases and J lost 0, with 9 bases in between. This CDR3 is built from 15 residues.

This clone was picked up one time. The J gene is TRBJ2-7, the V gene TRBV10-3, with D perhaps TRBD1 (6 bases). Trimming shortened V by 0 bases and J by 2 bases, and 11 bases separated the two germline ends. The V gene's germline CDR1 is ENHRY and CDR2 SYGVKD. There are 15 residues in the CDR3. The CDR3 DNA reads TGTGCCATCAGTGAGTCGGGGGCAGTAACCTACGAGCAGTACTTC. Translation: CAISESGAVTYEQYF.

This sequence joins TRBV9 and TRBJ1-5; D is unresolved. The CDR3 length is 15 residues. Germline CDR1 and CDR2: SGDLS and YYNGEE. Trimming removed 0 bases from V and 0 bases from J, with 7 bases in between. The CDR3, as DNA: TGTGCCAGCAGCGTAGGTAGTCTTAGCAATCAGCCCCAGCATTTT. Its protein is CASSVGSLSNQPQHF.

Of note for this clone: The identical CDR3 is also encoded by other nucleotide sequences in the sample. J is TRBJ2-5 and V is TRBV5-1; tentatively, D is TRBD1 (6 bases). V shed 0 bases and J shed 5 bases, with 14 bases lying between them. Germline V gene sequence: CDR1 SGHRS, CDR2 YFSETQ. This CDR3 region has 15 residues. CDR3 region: CASSLEQGGGETQYF. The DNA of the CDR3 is TGCGCCAGCAGCTTGGAACAGGGTGGCGGGGAGACCCAGTACTTC.

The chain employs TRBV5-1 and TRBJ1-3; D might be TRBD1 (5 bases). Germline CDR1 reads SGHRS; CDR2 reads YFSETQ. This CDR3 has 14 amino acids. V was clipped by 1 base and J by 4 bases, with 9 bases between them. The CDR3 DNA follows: TGCGCCAGCAGCTTGTCCAGGGACGGAAACACCATATATTTT. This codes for CASSLSRDGNTIYF.

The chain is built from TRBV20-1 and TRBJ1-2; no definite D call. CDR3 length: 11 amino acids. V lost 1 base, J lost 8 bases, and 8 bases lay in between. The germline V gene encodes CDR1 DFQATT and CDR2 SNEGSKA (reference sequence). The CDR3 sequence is CSARVVHGYTF. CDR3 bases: TGCAGTGCTAGAGTGGTGCACGGCTACACCTTC.

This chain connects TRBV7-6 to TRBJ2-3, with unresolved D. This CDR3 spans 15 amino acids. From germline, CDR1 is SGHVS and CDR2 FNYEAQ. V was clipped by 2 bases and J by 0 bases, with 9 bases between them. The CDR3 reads CASSLHLTSTDTQYF. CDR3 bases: TGTGCCAGCAGCTTACACTTAACTAGCACAGATACGCAGTATTTT.

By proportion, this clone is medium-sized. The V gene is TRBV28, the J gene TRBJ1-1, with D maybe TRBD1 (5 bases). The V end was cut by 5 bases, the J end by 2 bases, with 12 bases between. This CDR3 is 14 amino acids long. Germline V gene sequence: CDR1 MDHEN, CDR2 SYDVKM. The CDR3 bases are TGTGCCAGCAGTCCCAGGGTAATAAACACTGAAGCTTTCTTT. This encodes CASSPRVINTEAFF.